Here is one T cell receptor (beta chain) with its context. This receptor's antigen is unknown. Per-base qualities were not stored, and no clone one base away is much larger. Libraries were made using the immunoSEQ multiplex PCR assay. For the multiplex PCR, a mixture combining 60 forward primers for TCR Vbeta segments and 13 reverse primers for TCR Jbeta segments was used. The CDR3 region of rearranged TCR beta genes was amplified from genomic DNA by a multiplex PCR assay. On the Illumina HiSeq System, the amplified TCR beta libraries were sequenced as 87-base-pair reads. On the study's bioinformatics: Across the 600 to 700 repertoires, a later analysis counted 75 million to 90 million unique TCR beta chains, roughly 11 million of which were shared by at least two donors. Raw reads were error-corrected and collapsed into unique sequences with a nearest-neighbor algorithm that merged closely related sequences to remove PCR and sequencing errors. V, D and J gene segments were assigned by aligning CDR3 sequences to IMGT reference sequences. For a sequence to be retained, a match of at least six nucleotides was required to both a V gene segment and a J gene segment. A rearrangement counted as productive if the CDR3 had no stop codons and remained in frame with V and J, and every other rearrangement counted as non-productive. Following IMGT convention, CDR3 was defined as the stretch from the second conserved V-encoded cysteine to the conserved J-encoded phenylalanine. In an earlier analysis of around 570 of the donors, sequences lacking an unambiguous match to a single V gene segment were excluded. An earlier analysis of several hundred of the donors called V segments functional above 56.7% productive rearrangements and segregating when the between-donor standard deviation exceeded 5%. A statistical classification framework was built to diagnose cytomegalovirus status from the catalog of TCR beta chain sequences. A later analysis assigned V and J genes by comparing TCR nucleotide sequences with IMGT/GENE-DB human TR gene sequences. Using the TCRdist pipeline, a later analysis assigned CDR3 sequences along with most-parsimonious VDJ recombination scenarios. A later analysis defined each TCR beta chain by its CDR3 amino acid sequence plus V-gene family, and excluded reads lacking a unique V-gene family. As a way to deal with suspected cross-contamination and a sequencing artifact, a later analysis dropped roughly 600 nucleotide sequences that were highly shared and had low generation probability. A later analysis calculated a clonal expansion index for each public chain from normalized within-repertoire ranks of inferred template counts. In a later analysis, generation probabilities were computed using a VDJ recombination model fitted to out-of-frame rearrangements, and the results were checked against IGoR. In a later analysis, TCR-TCR, TCR-HLA and TCR-CMV co-occurrence was scored with hypergeometric tests, and a repertoire-size bias correction was applied to TCR pairs. False discovery rates were estimated in a later analysis by permuting HLA or CMV assignments 20 times. In a later analysis, co-occurring TCRs were grouped using DBSCAN, with TCRdist sequence similarity added in when clustering inside HLA-allele-positive subsets. For co-occurrence clustering, repertoires with fewer than 30,000 or more than 120,000 public chains were excluded, along with roughly five repertoires with anomalous nucleotide sharing. The table comes from immuneACCESS by way of TCRdb, which keeps in-frame sequences with V and J called. Part of the clones is missing from these tables; in studies checked, under half for an unresolved V gene and the rest for unknown reasons. V and J calls and clone size come straight from that table; D and trimming were deduced from the DNA. A total of under 200,000 clones appear in this sample, around 75% of them only once. Together, the top ten hold roughly 2% of the sample.

The cohort comprised 550 to 700 healthy bone marrow donors. At the time of sampling, all cohort members were nominally healthy, though unrecorded immune exposures were likely present. CMV serostatus was positive for 250 to 300 and negative for about 55% of the roughly 670 cohort members, and was not recorded for this donor. Each donor provided a peripheral blood sample, and peripheral blood mononuclear cells were used for TCR beta sequencing. Genomic DNA extraction from the blood cell samples was performed with the Qiagen DNeasy Blood Extraction Kit. The data originate from a study of cytomegalovirus exposure and HLA in healthy donors (dated by TCRdb to about 2017). Study-level background: According to an earlier analysis of 550 to 700 of the donors, about 179 million T cells yielded some 120 million unique TCR beta sequences and about 300 Gb of sequence data. Both class I and class II loci were covered by HLA typing, at four-digit resolution. The number of donors typed differed by locus, with roughly 620-640 for A, B, C, DRB1 and DQB1, roughly 520 for DQA1, 600 to 610 for DPA1, and some 450 for DPB1. Among about 390 genotyped donors of the cohort, an average of 235,054 unique TCR beta nucleotide sequences were sequenced per donor, roughly 20% of them non-productive. Every discovery cohort repertoire had been produced on one sequencing platform. The study was designed to test whether signatures of past pathogen exposure could be identified by cataloging public T cell receptors. Genome-wide SNP genotypes for about 65% of the 666 donors were used in a later genetic analysis, which treated that subset as a discovery cohort. The genetic ancestry cluster associated with self-reported Caucasian donors included around 76% of the 350 to 500 genotyped donors. Donor age, sex, ethnicity and CMV serostatus were compiled alongside the repertoire data. To decide whether each TCR beta V gene segment behaved as functional or pseudogenic, an earlier analysis of some 570 of the donors relied on high-throughput TCR beta sequencing. Rather than using new phenotypic data, the later analysis identified candidate immune exposures from TCR beta sequences and from how often those sequences occurred across donors. To predict cytomegalovirus infection status, the study brought together high-throughput TCR immunosequencing, statistical association of individual TCRs with disease status, and machine learning. In addition to the first cohort of 650 to 800 subjects, a separate validation cohort of under 150 different subjects was used. In a later analysis, previously published TCR beta repertoires from several hundred donors were re-analyzed and high-resolution HLA genotyping was added so that TCR occurrence patterns could be studied. Four or five DR-DQ haplotypes were handled as single units for association and clustering because linkage in the cohort was strong. The study used immunosequencing to profile the T cell repertoires of hundreds of subjects and linked those repertoires to cytomegalovirus serostatus. An early release covering roughly 600 HLA-typed donors comprised about 310 gigabases of sequencing data and approximately 80 million unique TCR sequences.

Overall study results and their limits: A cluster of highly shared sequence variants was judged likely to represent a technical artifact of the sequencing pipeline. Linkage disequilibrium might explain the correlated functional status among segregating V segments, but an unknown experimental factor could not be excluded. In both the original and validation cohorts, the classifier was reported to diagnose cytomegalovirus status with high specificity and sensitivity. According to a later analysis, most CMV-associated TCR beta chains appeared to be HLA-restricted, and the HLA associations seemed to be driven largely by CMV exposure. The authors suggested that the approach could potentially be generalized to other disease states and immunological phenotypes. In an earlier analysis of about 550 of the donors, most TCR beta V segments were observed in productive rearrangements about 90% or about 30% of the time, broadly matching IMGT annotations. Several of the top co-occurrence clusters appeared to be linked to parvovirus B19, influenza, CMV and Epstein-Barr virus, according to a later analysis. A further reported finding was that TCR beta sequences accurately predicted the HLA-A and HLA-B alleles for most subjects in the first cohort. In a later analysis, TCR association rates were found to vary across HLA loci, with the most associated TCRs seen for DRB1 alleles and the fewest for HLA-C alleles. Roughly uniform sequencing depth across donors was assumed in presence/absence analyses, although this assumption may not hold. While some public TCRs were present in many individuals, most TCR sequences turned up only very rarely across donors. In a later genetic analysis, a missense DCLRE1C variant was associated with V-gene and J-gene trimming of TCR beta chains, and the association was replicated in an independent cohort. The cohort was sequenced for TCR beta chains only, and without alpha or paired-chain data the features that could be detected were limited. Specific HLA alleles were associated with some 15,000 TCR beta sequences at a false discovery rate of 0.05 in a later analysis. Because counts were too low, approximately 18 rarely observed V segments, including chromosome 9 orphons, were excluded from the earlier analysis of 587 of the donors. When HLA alleles, especially DR and DQ, strongly co-occurred, TCR associations were difficult to assign to individual alleles. In the study, 150 to 200 TCR beta chains were listed as associated with cytomegalovirus. The only immune exposure information available for the cohort was CMV serostatus. A later analysis found that HLA-associated TCR beta chains were more clonally expanded and had lower generation probabilities than equally common non-associated chains. Because HLA typing was unavailable for some donors at each locus, only the typed subset was used in association tests. In vitro tests confirmed that a few of the cytomegalovirus-associated TCR beta chains recognize cytomegalovirus antigens. A later genetic analysis reported fewer N-insertions in productive TCRs among donors in an Asian-associated ancestry cluster than the approximately 700-donor mean.

The sequence was collected from a human donor in good health. Sequencing input: PBMCs.

Read as DNA, the sequence is TGTGCCAGCAGCCAAGCCATTCTCTTAGCGGGGGGCACAGATACGCAGTATTTT. This sequence encodes CASSQAILLAGGTDTQYF. The chain is made from TRBV4-2 and TRBJ2-3, and 9 junction bases match TRBD2. The germline V gene supplies CDR1 LGHNA and CDR2 YNFKEQ. Trimming accounts for 1 base at V and 1 base at J, while the number of junction bases matched to no gene is 9. From cysteine to phenylalanine, the CDR3 is 18 amino acids long. Only the CDR3 DNA stays, 54 bases, in frame from base 1.